These T cell receptor beta chains were read from a single sample in a study of cytomegalovirus exposure and HLA in healthy donors. Sequenced by immunoSEQ multiplex PCR; TCRdb stores in-frame clones only, minus some. The sample carries about 59,000 clones, roughly four fifths recorded once. The specimen sequenced was PBMCs. The receptors originated from a human donor in good health. The CDR3 runs from the conserved cysteine through the conserved F or W. A D gene is named only where the DNA matches it firmly. Size values are once, few and many counts, or a class for expanded clones, and some rows have none.

v_call	d_call	clone_size	j_call	cdr3_aa	cdr3_nt
TRBV5-6	NA	NA	TRBJ2-2	CASSILRGASGELFF	TGTGCCAGCAGCATACTCAGGGGGGCAAGCGGGGAGCTGTTTTTT
TRBV7-9	NA	NA	TRBJ2-4	CASSLTGAKNIQYF	TGTGCCAGCAGCTTAACCGGGGCCAAAAACATTCAGTACTTC
TRBV6-4	TRBD2	few	TRBJ2-7	CASSGGTSGRHDEQYF	TGTGCCAGCAGTGGTGGGACTAGCGGGAGGCACGACGAGCAGTACTTC
TRBV27	NA	NA	TRBJ2-2	CASSSPGTPNTGELFF	TGTGCCAGCAGTTCCCCCGGGACTCCGAACACCGGGGAGCTGTTTTTT
TRBV19	NA	NA	TRBJ1-1	CASSIAGVGQNTEAFF	TGTGCCAGTAGTATAGCAGGGGTTGGTCAGAACACTGAAGCTTTCTTT
TRBV7-2	NA	NA	TRBJ1-2	CASSRYQYNDGYTF	TGTGCCAGCAGCCGATACCAATACAACGATGGCTACACCTTC
TRBV19	TRBD2	few	TRBJ2-1	CASPFSGRSLFF	TGTGCCAGTCCCTTTAGCGGGAGGTCTCTGTTCTTC
TRBV27	NA	NA	TRBJ2-7	CASSWGIGGYEQYF	TGTGCCAGCAGTTGGGGAATCGGGGGCTACGAGCAGTACTTC
TRBV27	NA	NA	TRBJ2-3	CASSLMFGDTQYF	TGTGCCAGCAGTTTAATGTTCGGGGATACGCAGTATTTT
TRBV19	NA	few	TRBJ1-1	CASSIAPRTEAFF	TGTGCCAGTAGTATAGCCCCTAGAACTGAAGCTTTCTTT
TRBV28	NA	NA	TRBJ1-3	CASSLSGGLEGNTIYF	TGTGCCAGCAGCCTGTCCGGGGGGCTGGAAGGAAACACCATATATTTT
TRBV6-1	NA	NA	TRBJ2-3	CASSESRSNTQYF	TGTGCCAGCAGTGAATCCAGGTCTAATACGCAGTATTTT
TRBV7-6	NA	NA	TRBJ1-2	CASSSKGDYGYTF	TGTGCCAGCAGCTCCAAGGGGGATTATGGCTACACCTTC
TRBV29-1	TRBD1	NA	TRBJ1-1	CSGLGQVNTEAFF	TGCAGCGGCCTAGGACAGGTTAACACTGAAGCTTTCTTT
TRBV4-2	TRBD2	NA	TRBJ2-3	CASSRETSGGTDTQYF	TGTGCCAGCAGCCGTGAGACTAGCGGGGGCACAGATACGCAGTATTTT
TRBV6-1	NA	NA	TRBJ2-3	CASSVRDRADTQYF	TGTGCCAGCAGTGTGCGGGATCGGGCAGATACGCAGTATTTT
TRBV11-2	TRBD1	few	TRBJ2-7	CASSQLPYGTGTGYEQYF	TGTGCCAGCAGCCAGCTTCCCTACGGGACAGGCACGGGGTACGAGCAGTACTTC